This TCR beta chain comes out of a study of cytomegalovirus exposure and HLA in healthy donors. CDR1 is SGHRS, CDR2 YFSETQ, per germline. The CDR3 covers 11 residues. Trimming pared 4 bases from V and 3 bases from J, leaving 3 bases between. Assay used: immunoSEQ multiplex PCR; TCRdb lists only in-frame clones, some missing. The sample shows roughly 240,000 clones, roughly 89% of them seen only once. This clone was counted only a few times. The source is a man aged 18 to 35 in good health and CMV-seronegative. The V and J genes are TRBV5-1 and TRBJ2-3; D call uncertain. Sequenced material: PBMCs. The CDR3 protein is CASSQTDTQYF. CDR3 sequence (DNA): TGCGCCAGCAGCCAAACAGATACGCAGTATTTT.